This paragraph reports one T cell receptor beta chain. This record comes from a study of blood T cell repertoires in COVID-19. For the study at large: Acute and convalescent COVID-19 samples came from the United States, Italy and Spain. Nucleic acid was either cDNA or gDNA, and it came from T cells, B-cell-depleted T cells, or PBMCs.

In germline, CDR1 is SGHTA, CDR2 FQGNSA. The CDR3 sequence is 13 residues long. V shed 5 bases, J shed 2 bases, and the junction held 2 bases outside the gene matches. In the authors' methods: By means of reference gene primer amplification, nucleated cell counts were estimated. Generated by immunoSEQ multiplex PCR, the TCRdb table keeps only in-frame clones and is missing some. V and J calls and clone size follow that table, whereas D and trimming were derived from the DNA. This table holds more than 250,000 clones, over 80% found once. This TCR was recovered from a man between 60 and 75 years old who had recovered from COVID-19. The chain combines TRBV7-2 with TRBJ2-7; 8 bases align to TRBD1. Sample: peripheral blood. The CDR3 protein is CASSPDRAYEQYF. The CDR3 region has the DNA TGTGCCAGCAGCCCGGACAGGGCCTACGAGCAGTACTTC.